These 24 T cell receptor beta chains share one sample of origin, sequenced in a study of T cells in Graves' hyperthyroidism and ophthalmopathy. Template material for amplifying TCR beta CDR3 regions consisted of RNA transcripts. Initially, a first-round RT-PCR of the TCR CDR3 employed the HTBI primer set. TCRdb redid the calling of the multiplex PCR reads with MiXCR, one entry per CDR3 protein. The sample consists of around 490,000 distinct CDR3 sequences, 20% of them appearing once. Sequenced sample: blood. The receptors come from a man aged 40-49 years with Graves' ophthalmopathy.

As regards this clonotype: The conserved closing phenylalanine or tryptophan is absent in this CDR3, likely reflecting a read error. This chain joins TRBV7-6 and TRBJ2-5, with a possible D match to TRBD2 (6 bases). Germline V CDR1 and CDR2: SGHVS, FNYEAQ. V was clipped by 2 bases and J by 4 bases, with 11 bases between them. CDR3 size: 14 residues. CDR3 in amino acids: CASSLRGSSETQYL. CDR3 coding DNA: TGTGCCAGCAGCTTACGGGGGTCGTCAGAGACCCAGTACTTA.

The V call is TRBV4-2, the J call TRBJ1-5, with a tentative D call TRBD1 (6 bases). V was shortened by 4 bases and J by 4 bases, with 17 bases between the two germline ends. The CDR3 consists of 16 residues. Germline V gene sequence: CDR1 LGHNA, CDR2 YNFKEQ. The CDR3 region is CASSLEGGRGNQPQHF. CDR3 nucleotides: TGTGCCAGCAGCCTCGAAGGGGGGAGGGGGAATCAGCCCCAGCATTTT.

There are many counts of this clonotype. The chain joins TRBV7-9 to TRBJ2-2, with 7 bases identical to TRBD1. The length of the CDR3 is 17 residues. Germline lookup yields CDR1 SEHNR and CDR2 FQNEAQ (reference sequence). The J segment lost 6 bases and the V segment lost 4 bases, leaving 14 bases of the junction unmatched. The CDR3 loop reads CASSSVGTVGVSGELFF. In DNA form, the CDR3 reads TGTGCCAGCAGCTCAGTTGGGACAGTTGGTGTCTCCGGGGAGCTGTTTTTT. Based on the CDR3 plus reference TRBV7-9 and TRBJ2-2, the full variable domain is DTGVSQNPRHKITKRGQNVTFRCDPISEHNRLYWYRQTLGQGPEFLTYFQNEAQLEKSRLLSDRFSAERPKGSFSTLEIQRTEQGDSAMYLCASSSVGTVGVSGELFFGEGSRLTVL.

This CDR3 reads CASSLVGTGLTQGQTFYNYGYTF. The CDR3 DNA reads as TGTGCCAGCAGCTTAGTCGGAACAGGGCTTACTCAAGGGCAAACTTTTTATAACTATGGCTACACCTTC. This chain uses TRBV7-9 with TRBJ1-2; tentative D call: TRBD1 (6 bases). Trimming stripped 1 base from V and 1 base from J, with 34 bases between. The germline gives CDR1 SEHNR, CDR2 FQNEAQ (reference sequence). This CDR3 contains 23 residues.

The genes are TRBV7-9 and TRBJ2-2; the match to TRBD2 covers 7 bases. From germline, CDR1 is SEHNR and CDR2 FQNEAQ (reference sequence). V shed 11 bases and J 4 bases; nucleotides not matched to a gene: 7. CDR3 length equals 13 residues. The CDR3 is CAGGGVGTGELFF. The CDR3, as DNA: TGTGCCGGCGGGGGAGTTGGCACCGGGGAGCTGTTTTTT.

This clonotype appeared once. V usage is TRBV20-1 and J usage is TRBJ2-3, with TRBD2 matching 7 bases. V gave up 6 bases and J gave up 4 bases; unmatched junction bases: 7. Germline loops: CDR1 DFQATT, CDR2 SNEGSKA (reference sequence). There are 13 residues in the CDR3. DNA of the CDR3: TGCAGTGCCAGGGAGGGTAACGCAGATACGCAGTATTTT. It specifies CSAREGNADTQYF.

This chain links TRBV30 with TRBJ1-1; no clear D gene. This CDR3 is built from 13 residues. The germline CDR1 and CDR2 sequences are GTSNPN and SVGIG (reference sequence). V lost 2 bases and J 2 bases, leaving 9 bases between the germline ends. The CDR3 loop is CAWSLRVNTEAFF. The CDR3 DNA is TGTGCCTGGAGTCTACGTGTAAACACTGAAGCTTTCTTT.

The V and J genes are TRBV2 and TRBJ2-3, with a tentative D call TRBD2 (5 bases). V lost 6 bases to trimming and J lost 2 bases, with 18 bases between them. The CDR3 length is 16 residues. CDR1 is SNHLY and CDR2 is FYNNEI in the germline V gene. CDR3 bases: TGTGCCAGCAGCCAAGGAGGCGCTAGGTCCACAGATACGCAGTATTTT. Its protein is CASSQGGARSTDTQYF. The whole variable domain, filled in from reference TRBV2 and TRBJ2-3, reads EPEVTQTPSHQVTQMGQEVILRCVPISNHLYFYWYRQILGQKVEFLVSFYNNEISEKSEIFDDQFSVERPDGSNFTLKIRSTKLEDSAMYFCASSQGGARSTDTQYFGPGTRLTVL.

This clonotype was recorded a few times. An end of the junction differs from the germline gene, which may be a read error. The rearrangement uses TRBV2 and TRBJ1-4, with D perhaps TRBD1 (5 bases). There are 13 residues in the CDR3. Germline V CDR1 and CDR2: SNHLY, FYNNEI. For the CDR3, the DNA is TGTGCCAGCAGCGAAGGGCCCGGGACAAAACTGTTTTTT. Translation gives CASSEGPGTKLFF.

This chain links TRBV10-3 with TRBJ2-1; D might be TRBD1 or TRBD2, each matching 6 bases. The ends were cut back, 10 bases at V and 8 bases at J, with 15 bases in the middle. Germline lookup yields CDR1 ENHRY and CDR2 SYGVKD. The CDR3 is 12 residues long. The CDR3 nucleotides read TGTGCCACCCTGGGGGGCTTGGATGAGCAGTTCTTC. Translation: CATLGGLDEQFF.

This sequence joins TRBV5-1 and TRBJ2-1; 9 bases are shared with TRBD1. CDR1 is SGHRS and CDR2 is YFSETQ in the germline V gene. The length of the CDR3 is 14 residues. V gave up 6 bases and J gave up 9 bases; unmatched junction bases: 10. The CDR3 spells CASNRGLSAGEQFF. Written as DNA, the CDR3 is TGCGCCAGCAACAGGGGGCTATCGGCCGGTGAGCAGTTCTTC.

This chain links TRBV6-2 or TRBV6-3 with TRBJ2-7; either TRBD1 or TRBD2 may fit D (6 bases each). V was trimmed by 2 bases and J by 2 bases, leaving 16 bases between them. The germline V gene has CDR1 MNHEY and CDR2 SVGEGT. CDR3 length: 16 amino acids. The CDR3: CASSYGKGGVTYEQYF. CDR3 DNA sequence: TGTGCCAGCAGTTACGGGAAGGGGGGCGTAACCTACGAGCAGTACTTC.

The chain has TRBV6-1 and TRBJ2-2; D is undetermined. The CDR3 runs 15 residues. Germline V gene data show CDR1 as MNHNS and CDR2 as SASEGT. The ends were cut back, 7 bases at V and 4 bases at J, with 16 bases in the middle. The CDR3 DNA reads TGTGCCAGCACCCTTTTAGGGCCCGGCACCGGGGAGCTGTTTTTT. Protein product: CASTLLGPGTGELFF.

This clonotype was found a few times. The chain has TRBV5-1 and TRBJ1-3; D unclear. Trimming removed 2 bases at V and 4 bases at J, with 10 bases between. Per germline, CDR1 SGHRS and CDR2 YFSETQ. This CDR3 is 14 amino acids long. CDR3: CASSFGETGNTIYF. DNA for the CDR3: TGCGCCAGCAGCTTTGGTGAAACGGGAAACACCATATATTTT.

There are a few counts of this clonotype. This chain links TRBV24-1 with TRBJ2-2, with 9 nucleotides matching TRBD1. From germline, CDR1 is KGHDR and CDR2 SFDVKD. The CDR3 is made up of 16 amino acids. V was clipped by 4 bases and J by 1 base; unmatched bases: 3. The CDR3 spells CATSDRDRVNTGELFF. Written as DNA, the CDR3 is TGTGCCACCAGTGACCGGGACAGGGTGAACACCGGGGAGCTGTTTTTT.

Points on this clonotype: As the CDR3 is not closed by the conserved phenylalanine or tryptophan, this likely results from a read error. DNA of the CDR3: TGTGCCAGCAGTTTCGACACAGGCAATCAGCCCCAGCATTCT. It is translated as CASSFDTGNQPQHS. The chain joins TRBV12-3 or TRBV12-4 to TRBJ1-5; D call uncertain. There are 14 residues in the CDR3. V was trimmed by 3 bases and J by 2 bases, leaving 8 bases between them.

This clonotype was detected a few times. The chain carries TRBV27 and TRBJ1-4; D gene ambiguous. The CDR3 is 14 residues long. V was pared by 6 bases and J by 8 bases, with 16 bases between. The germline V gene encodes CDR1 MNHEY and CDR2 SMNVEV (reference sequence). CDR3: CASSRAGLYEKLFF. The DNA of the CDR3 is TGTGCCAGCAGCCGCGCCGGACTCTACGAAAAACTGTTTTTT.

At least ten counts were recorded for this clonotype. The chain recombines TRBV12-3 or TRBV12-4 with TRBJ1-1, with 7 bases identical to TRBD1. V was pared by 5 bases and J by 2 bases, with 5 bases of the junction left unmatched. The CDR3 covers 14 residues. This CDR3 is CASSRTGDNTEAFF. CDR3 DNA: TGTGCCAGCAGTAGGACAGGCGATAACACTGAAGCTTTCTTT.

The rearrangement joins TRBV11-2 to TRBJ2-7; TRBD2 might be the D (5 bases). CDR1 and CDR2 (germline): SGHAT, FQNNGV. Trimming stripped 2 bases from V and 5 bases from J, with 13 bases between. The CDR3 runs to 14 residues. The CDR3 sequence: CASSLNSQLDEQYF. CDR3 nucleotide sequence: TGTGCCAGCAGCTTAAACAGCCAACTAGACGAGCAGTACTTC.

V gene TRBV13 combines with J gene TRBJ2-3; 7 nucleotides line up with TRBD1. The V segment lost 8 bases and the J segment 4 bases; nucleotides outside the gene matches: 6. The CDR3 covers 13 residues. The germline V gene has CDR1 PRHDT and CDR2 FYEKMQ (reference sequence). CDR3 sequence (DNA): TGTGCCAGCTCCGGACAGGACGCAGATACGCAGTATTTT. The encoded protein is CASSGQDADTQYF.

This clonotype was observed many times. The chain uses TRBV29-1 and TRBJ2-1; D is unclear. Germline V gene lookup returns CDR1 SQVTM and CDR2 ANQGSEA. The CDR3 contains 11 residues. V was clipped by 7 bases and J by 4 bases, with 8 bases between them. This chain's CDR3 is CSASTYNEQFF. DNA for the CDR3: TGCAGCGCTTCCACGTACAATGAGCAGTTCTTC.

This clonotype turned up a few times. The chain is built from TRBV30 and TRBJ2-2; TRBD1 is a possible D gene (5 bases). The CDR3 extends over 18 amino acids. The V and J ends lost 0 bases and 1 base respectively, with 18 bases between them. In germline, CDR1 is GTSNPN, CDR2 SVGIG (reference sequence). The CDR3 loop reads CAWSVKFSQGRNTGELFF. The CDR3 coding sequence is TGTGCCTGGAGTGTAAAGTTCAGCCAGGGCCGGAACACCGGGGAGCTGTTTTTT.

This clonotype was counted a few times. This chain joins TRBV3-1 and TRBJ2-5; D is undetermined. V was trimmed by 2 bases and J by 7 bases, leaving 11 bases between them. Germline CDR1 LGHDT, CDR2 YNNKEL (reference sequence). The CDR3 length is 13 residues. The CDR3 DNA follows: TGTGCCAGCAGCCAACAAACTTGGGGGACCCAGTACTTC. Amino acid sequence: CASSQQTWGTQYF.

The table lists this clonotype with a few counts. The chain uses TRBV7-8 and TRBJ1-5, with 8 bases lining up with TRBD1. The V segment lost 1 base and the J segment 4 bases; nucleotides outside the gene matches: 3. The length of the CDR3 is 15 residues. The germline V gene encodes CDR1 SGHVS and CDR2 FQNEAQ. The CDR3: CASSLDRGENQPQHF. CDR3 coding DNA: TGTGCCAGCAGCTTAGACAGGGGGGAGAATCAGCCCCAGCATTTT.